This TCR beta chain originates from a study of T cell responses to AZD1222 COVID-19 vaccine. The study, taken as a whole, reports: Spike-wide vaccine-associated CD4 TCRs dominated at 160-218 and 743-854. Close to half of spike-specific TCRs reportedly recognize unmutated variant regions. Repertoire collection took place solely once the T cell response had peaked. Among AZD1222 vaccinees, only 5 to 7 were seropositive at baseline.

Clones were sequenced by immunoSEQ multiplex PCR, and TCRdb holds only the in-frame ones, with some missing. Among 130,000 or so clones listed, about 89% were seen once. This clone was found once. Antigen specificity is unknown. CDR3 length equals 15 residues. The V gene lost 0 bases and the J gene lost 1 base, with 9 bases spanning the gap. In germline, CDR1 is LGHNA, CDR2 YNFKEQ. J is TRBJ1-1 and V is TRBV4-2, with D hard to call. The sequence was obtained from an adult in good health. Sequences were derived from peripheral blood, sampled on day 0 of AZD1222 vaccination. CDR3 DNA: TGTGCCAGCAGCCAAGATCTGTCAGGGAACACTGAAGCTTTCTTT. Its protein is CASSQDLSGNTEAFF.